The rows below give T cell receptor beta chains drawn from one sample of a study of shared clonotypes between healthy human individuals. TCRdb keeps only in-frame clones here, not all; method: immunoSEQ multiplex PCR. The sample includes some 2.3 million clones, roughly 93% of them seen just once. Sequencing input: naive CD4+ T cells from PBMCs. The receptors shown here come from a man aged 18 to 29 in good health. Some clones in this sample may be carry-over from other donors' samples. CDR3s include the opening cysteine and the closing phenylalanine or tryptophan. The order of the fields is D gene, J gene, clone size, V gene, CDR3 protein, CDR3 DNA. The D gene is left open where the match is weak. Only some rows state a clone size, as once, few, many or a class for expanded clones.

D gene: TRBD1; J gene: TRBJ2-1; clone size: NA; V gene: TRBV5-4; CDR3 protein: CASSTGTEIYNEQFF; CDR3 DNA: TGTGCCAGCAGCACCGGGACAGAGATATACAATGAGCAGTTCTTC
D gene: NA; J gene: TRBJ2-2; clone size: once; V gene: TRBV30; CDR3 protein: CAWSVNRRHGELFF; CDR3 DNA: TGTGCCTGGAGTGTAAACAGGCGTCACGGGGAGCTGTTTTTT
D gene: TRBD1; J gene: TRBJ2-2; clone size: NA; V gene: TRBV28; CDR3 protein: CASSQGQHTGELFF; CDR3 DNA: TGTGCCAGCAGCCAGGGACAGCACACCGGGGAGCTGTTTTTT
D gene: NA; J gene: TRBJ1-1; clone size: once; V gene: TRBV19; CDR3 protein: CASSIVGGDTEAFF; CDR3 DNA: TGTGCCAGTAGTATAGTTGGGGGTGACACTGAAGCTTTCTTT
D gene: NA; J gene: TRBJ2-3; clone size: NA; V gene: TRBV6-5; CDR3 protein: CASSPPGTDTQYF; CDR3 DNA: TGTGCCAGCAGTCCCCCAGGGACAGATACGCAGTATTTT
D gene: NA; J gene: TRBJ2-7; clone size: NA; V gene: TRBV7-2; CDR3 protein: CASSDQGGVLYF; CDR3 DNA: TGTGCCAGCAGCGATCAGGGGGGCGTTCTGTACTTC
D gene: TRBD1; J gene: TRBJ2-3; clone size: NA; V gene: TRBV5-4; CDR3 protein: CASSSGQGLSTDTQYF; CDR3 DNA: TGTGCCAGCAGCTCGGGACAGGGCCTTAGCACAGATACGCAGTATTTT
D gene: NA; J gene: TRBJ2-3; clone size: NA; V gene: TRBV27; CDR3 protein: CASSLSRTINTDTQYF; CDR3 DNA: TGTGCCAGCAGTTTATCTCGAACCATAAACACAGATACGCAGTATTTT
D gene: TRBD2; J gene: TRBJ2-7; clone size: NA; V gene: TRBV7-3; CDR3 protein: CARSPGLAGANYEQYF; CDR3 DNA: TGTGCCAGAAGTCCGGGACTAGCGGGAGCAAACTACGAGCAGTACTTC
D gene: TRBD1; J gene: TRBJ2-3; clone size: NA; V gene: TRBV30; CDR3 protein: CVWDRASTDTQYF; CDR3 DNA: TGTGTCTGGGACAGGGCCAGCACAGATACGCAGTATTTT
D gene: TRBD1; J gene: TRBJ1-5; clone size: NA; V gene: TRBV28; CDR3 protein: CASSGDSHNSNQPQHF; CDR3 DNA: TGTGCCAGCAGTGGGGACAGTCATAATAGCAATCAGCCCCAGCATTTT
D gene: TRBD1; J gene: TRBJ2-7; clone size: NA; V gene: TRBV30; CDR3 protein: CAWSVRTGGASEQYF; CDR3 DNA: TGTGCCTGGAGTGTCAGGACAGGGGGCGCTTCCGAGCAGTACTTC
D gene: NA; J gene: TRBJ1-2; clone size: NA; V gene: TRBV28; CDR3 protein: CASSSVLGSGYTF; CDR3 DNA: TGTGCCAGCAGTTCTGTCCTCGGGAGTGGCTACACCTTC
D gene: NA; J gene: TRBJ2-5; clone size: NA; V gene: TRBV2; CDR3 protein: CASSNEGTQYF; CDR3 DNA: TGTGCCAGCAGTAATGAAGGGACCCAGTACTTC
D gene: NA; J gene: TRBJ2-1; clone size: NA; V gene: TRBV27; CDR3 protein: CASRPWELAGKNEQFF; CDR3 DNA: TGTGCCAGCAGACCGTGGGAACTAGCAGGGAAAAATGAGCAGTTCTTC
D gene: NA; J gene: TRBJ2-7; clone size: NA; V gene: TRBV9; CDR3 protein: CASSPLRVAGVDEQYF; CDR3 DNA: TGTGCCAGCAGCCCCCTGCGGGTGGCAGGTGTTGACGAGCAGTACTTC
D gene: NA; J gene: TRBJ2-7; clone size: NA; V gene: TRBV11-2; CDR3 protein: CASSLGRYEQYF; CDR3 DNA: TGTGCCAGCAGCTTAGGCAGGTACGAGCAGTACTTC
D gene: NA; J gene: TRBJ1-3; clone size: NA; V gene: TRBV6-1; CDR3 protein: CASSEGVAGNTIYF; CDR3 DNA: TGTGCCAGCAGTGAAGGGGTGGCTGGAAACACCATATATTTT
D gene: NA; J gene: TRBJ2-5; clone size: NA; V gene: TRBV6-5; CDR3 protein: CASRLRRGLGTQYF; CDR3 DNA: TGTGCCAGCAGATTACGACGGGGCCTGGGGACCCAGTACTTC
D gene: TRBD1; J gene: TRBJ1-5; clone size: NA; V gene: TRBV7-9; CDR3 protein: CASSSQGGQPQHF; CDR3 DNA: TGTGCCAGCAGCTCCCAGGGGGGGCAGCCCCAGCATTTT
D gene: NA; J gene: TRBJ2-7; clone size: NA; V gene: TRBV28; CDR3 protein: CASTRGLDSYEQYF; CDR3 DNA: TGTGCCAGCACCCGAGGACTGGATTCCTACGAGCAGTACTTC
D gene: NA; J gene: TRBJ1-1; clone size: once; V gene: TRBV6-4; CDR3 protein: CASSAGTGLGNTEAFF; CDR3 DNA: TGTGCCAGCAGTGCCGGGACGGGACTCGGAAACACTGAAGCTTTCTTT
D gene: TRBD1; J gene: TRBJ2-2; clone size: NA; V gene: TRBV29-1; CDR3 protein: CSVERTGITGELFF; CDR3 DNA: TGCAGCGTTGAAAGGACAGGGATCACCGGGGAGCTGTTTTTT
D gene: TRBD2; J gene: TRBJ2-2; clone size: NA; V gene: TRBV9; CDR3 protein: CASSVSGSYTGELFF; CDR3 DNA: TGTGCCAGCAGCGTTAGCGGGAGTTACACCGGGGAGCTGTTTTTT
D gene: TRBD1; J gene: TRBJ2-7; clone size: NA; V gene: TRBV29-1; CDR3 protein: CSVQTGTGASYEQYF; CDR3 DNA: TGCAGCGTTCAAACCGGGACAGGGGCTTCGTACGAGCAGTACTTC
D gene: TRBD2; J gene: TRBJ2-7; clone size: NA; V gene: TRBV28; CDR3 protein: CASSLTSGSNEQYF; CDR3 DNA: TGTGCCAGCAGTTTGACTAGCGGGAGTAACGAGCAGTACTTC
D gene: TRBD1; J gene: TRBJ2-1; clone size: NA; V gene: TRBV5-1; CDR3 protein: CASSFDRGRGQFF; CDR3 DNA: TGCGCCAGCAGCTTTGACAGGGGGCGCGGGCAGTTCTTC
D gene: TRBD1; J gene: TRBJ2-5; clone size: NA; V gene: TRBV4-1; CDR3 protein: CASSQDPGQGAFEAQYF; CDR3 DNA: TGCGCCAGCAGCCAAGACCCGGGACAGGGGGCCTTCGAGGCCCAGTACTTC
D gene: NA; J gene: TRBJ2-2; clone size: NA; V gene: TRBV5-1; CDR3 protein: CASRTSSGTNTGELFF; CDR3 DNA: TGCGCCAGCAGAACCTCATCGGGCACGAACACCGGGGAGCTGTTTTTT
D gene: NA; J gene: TRBJ1-5; clone size: NA; V gene: TRBV2; CDR3 protein: CASNYQGPGNQPQHF; CDR3 DNA: TGTGCCAGCAATTACCAGGGTCCAGGCAATCAGCCCCAGCATTTT
D gene: NA; J gene: TRBJ1-4; clone size: NA; V gene: TRBV5-4; CDR3 protein: CASSPRGAGPGEKLFF; CDR3 DNA: TGTGCCAGCAGCCCCCGAGGGGCGGGGCCGGGTGAAAAACTGTTTTTT
D gene: NA; J gene: TRBJ1-1; clone size: NA; V gene: TRBV7-3; CDR3 protein: CASSPGWDFGPEAFF; CDR3 DNA: TGTGCCAGCAGCCCCGGGTGGGACTTTGGGCCTGAAGCTTTCTTT
D gene: TRBD2; J gene: TRBJ2-7; clone size: NA; V gene: TRBV19; CDR3 protein: CASSKLAGAGYEQYF; CDR3 DNA: TGTGCCAGTAGTAAACTAGCGGGAGCCGGCTACGAGCAGTACTTC
D gene: TRBD2; J gene: TRBJ2-7; clone size: once; V gene: TRBV4-3; CDR3 protein: CASSRGLAGEIEQYF; CDR3 DNA: TGCGCCAGCAGCCGGGGACTAGCGGGAGAAATCGAGCAGTACTTC
D gene: NA; J gene: TRBJ1-2; clone size: NA; V gene: TRBV2; CDR3 protein: CVSAGYGYTF; CDR3 DNA: TGTGTCAGCGCGGGTTATGGCTACACCTTC
D gene: NA; J gene: TRBJ2-2; clone size: once; V gene: TRBV11-3; CDR3 protein: CASSSSGAGELFF; CDR3 DNA: TGTGCCAGCAGCTCTTCCGGGGCCGGGGAGCTGTTTTTT
D gene: NA; J gene: TRBJ2-7; clone size: NA; V gene: TRBV4-1; CDR3 protein: CASSQDILISSYEQYF; CDR3 DNA: TGCGCCAGCAGCCAAGATATTCTTATCTCCTCCTACGAGCAGTACTTC
D gene: TRBD2; J gene: TRBJ2-1; clone size: NA; V gene: TRBV6-1; CDR3 protein: CATRLAGNELQFF; CDR3 DNA: TGTGCCACCAGACTAGCGGGAAACGAACTGCAGTTCTTC
D gene: TRBD1; J gene: TRBJ1-5; clone size: NA; V gene: TRBV6-1; CDR3 protein: CASSEAVGQVDQPQHF; CDR3 DNA: TGTGCCAGCAGTGAAGCAGTGGGACAGGTTGATCAGCCCCAGCATTTT
D gene: NA; J gene: TRBJ2-1; clone size: NA; V gene: TRBV6-6; CDR3 protein: CASTPPGGYNEQFF; CDR3 DNA: TGTGCCAGCACCCCCCCCGGGGGCTACAATGAGCAGTTCTTC
D gene: NA; J gene: TRBJ2-2; clone size: NA; V gene: TRBV7-8; CDR3 protein: CASNARGWGTGELFF; CDR3 DNA: TGTGCCAGCAACGCCCGGGGGTGGGGCACCGGGGAGCTGTTTTTT